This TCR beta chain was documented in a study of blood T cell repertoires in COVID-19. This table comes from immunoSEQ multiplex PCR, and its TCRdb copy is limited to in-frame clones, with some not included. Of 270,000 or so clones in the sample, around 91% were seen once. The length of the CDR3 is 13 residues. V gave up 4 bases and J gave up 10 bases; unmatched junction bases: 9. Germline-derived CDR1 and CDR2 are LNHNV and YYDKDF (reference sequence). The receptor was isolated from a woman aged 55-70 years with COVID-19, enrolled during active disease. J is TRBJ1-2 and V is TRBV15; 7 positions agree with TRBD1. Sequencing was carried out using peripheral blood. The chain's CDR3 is CATSTAQGYLYTF. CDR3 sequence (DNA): TGTGCCACCAGCACAGCACAGGGGTATCTCTACACCTTC.